What follows are 8 T cell receptor beta chains derived from one specimen sequenced in a study of T cells expressing NK-cell markers. Following a re-call of the 5' RACE reads, TCRdb has one entry per CDR3 protein and lacks DNA. The sample has 550,000 or so distinct CDR3 sequences, and its top ten clones hold 3% to 4.5%. The specimen was blood T cells: a sorted CD56 or NKG2C T cell subset, CD4+ or CD8+ T cells, or bulk PBMC T cells (not recorded which). The source of these receptors is a young man in good health.

CDR3 sequence reads: CASSADSRNYEQYF. The chain is built from TRBV7-9 and TRBJ2-7; TCRdb indicates TRBD1, and absent DNA this call remains unverified. Germline-derived CDR1 and CDR2 are SEHNR and FQNEAQ (reference sequence). The CDR3 loop spans 14 amino acids.

The chain employs TRBV20-1 and TRBJ2-7; TCRdb indicates TRBD2, and absent DNA this call remains unverified. There are 15 residues in the CDR3. CDR1 DFQATT and CDR2 SNEGSKA come from the germline V gene (reference sequence). The CDR3 loop reads CSAQARTSGAYEQYF.

The chain carries TRBV20-1 and TRBJ1-6. CDR3 length equals 13 residues. From germline, CDR1 is DFQATT and CDR2 SNEGSKA (reference sequence). Here the CDR3 reads CSALGHYNSPLHF.

This chain links TRBV20-1 with TRBJ2-3. CDR3 length: 16 amino acids. Germline-derived CDR1 and CDR2 are DFQATT and SNEGSKA (reference sequence). CDR3 sequence reads: CSARAPMGASTDTQYF.

The chain recombines TRBV28 with TRBJ2-3; TCRdb's D call of TRBD2 is untestable without DNA. The germline V gene encodes CDR1 MDHEN and CDR2 SYDVKM. The CDR3 is 14 residues long. The CDR3 protein is CATRLAGAVDTQYF. Variable domain in full (rest from reference TRBV28 and TRBJ2-3): DVKVTQSSRYLVKRTGEKVFLECVQDMDHENMFWYRQDPGLGLRLIYFSYDVKMKEKGDIPEGYSVSREKKERFSLILESASTNQTSMYLCATRLAGAVDTQYFGPGTRLTVL.

This rearrangement joins TRBV10-3 to TRBJ2-3; the D call from TCRdb, TRBD1, cannot be confirmed without DNA. The CDR3 runs to 13 residues. The V gene's germline CDR1 is ENHRY and CDR2 SYGVKD. CDR3 sequence reads: CAIRDRETDTQYF.

V usage is TRBV20-1 and J usage is TRBJ2-3; with no DNA, the TCRdb D assignment of TRBD1 cannot be verified. The CDR3 extends over 18 amino acids. CDR1 is DFQATT and CDR2 is SNEGSKA in the germline V gene (reference sequence). The CDR3 sequence: CSASSAYTVGASTDTQYF.

The chain joins TRBV4-1 to TRBJ2-1. Germline lookup yields CDR1 MGHRA and CDR2 YSYEKL. This CDR3 is 16 amino acids long. The CDR3 protein is CASSQVYLASYNEQFF.